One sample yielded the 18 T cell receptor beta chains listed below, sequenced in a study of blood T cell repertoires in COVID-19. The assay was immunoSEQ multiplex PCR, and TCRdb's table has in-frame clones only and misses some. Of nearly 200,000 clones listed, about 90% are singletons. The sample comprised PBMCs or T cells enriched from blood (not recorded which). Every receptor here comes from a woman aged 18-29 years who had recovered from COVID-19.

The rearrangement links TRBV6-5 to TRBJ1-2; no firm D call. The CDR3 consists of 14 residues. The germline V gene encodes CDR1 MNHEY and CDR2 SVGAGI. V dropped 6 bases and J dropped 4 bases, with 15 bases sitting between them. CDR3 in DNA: TGTGCCAGCAGCCGAACGAGGGAGAGCTATGGCTACACCTTC. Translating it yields CASSRTRESYGYTF.

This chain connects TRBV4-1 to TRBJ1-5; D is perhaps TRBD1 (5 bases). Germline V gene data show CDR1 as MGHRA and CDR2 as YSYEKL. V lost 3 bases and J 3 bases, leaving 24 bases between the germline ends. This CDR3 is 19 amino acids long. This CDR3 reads CASSHSGTNQLAANQPQHF. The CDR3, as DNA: TGCGCCAGCAGCCATTCCGGGACTAATCAGTTAGCAGCCAATCAGCCCCAGCATTTT.

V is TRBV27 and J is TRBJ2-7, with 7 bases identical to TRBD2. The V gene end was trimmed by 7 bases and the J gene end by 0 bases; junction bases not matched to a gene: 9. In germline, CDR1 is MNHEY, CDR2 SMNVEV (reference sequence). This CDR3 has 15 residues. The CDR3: CASTFMRGGSYEQYF. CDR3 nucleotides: TGTGCCAGCACCTTCATGCGCGGGGGCTCCTACGAGCAGTACTTC.

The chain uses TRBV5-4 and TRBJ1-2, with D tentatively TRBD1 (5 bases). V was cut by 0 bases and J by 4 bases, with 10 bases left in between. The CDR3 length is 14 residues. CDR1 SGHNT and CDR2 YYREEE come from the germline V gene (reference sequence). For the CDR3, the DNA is TGTGCCAGCAGCTTGGCAGGGCAGGTCTATGGCTACACCTTC. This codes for CASSLAGQVYGYTF.

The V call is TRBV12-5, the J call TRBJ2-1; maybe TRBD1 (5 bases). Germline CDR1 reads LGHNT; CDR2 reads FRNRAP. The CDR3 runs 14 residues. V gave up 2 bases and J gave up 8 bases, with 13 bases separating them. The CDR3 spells CASGLPEQGDEQFF. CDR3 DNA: TGTGCTAGTGGTTTGCCTGAGCAGGGCGATGAGCAGTTCTTC.

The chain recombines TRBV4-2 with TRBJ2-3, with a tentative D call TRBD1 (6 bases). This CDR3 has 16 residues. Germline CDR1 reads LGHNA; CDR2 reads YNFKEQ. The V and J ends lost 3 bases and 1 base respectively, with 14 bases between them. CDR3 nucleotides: TGTGCCAGCAGCCAGGGACACCTGATCCGCACAGATACGCAGTATTTT. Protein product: CASSQGHLIRTDTQYF.

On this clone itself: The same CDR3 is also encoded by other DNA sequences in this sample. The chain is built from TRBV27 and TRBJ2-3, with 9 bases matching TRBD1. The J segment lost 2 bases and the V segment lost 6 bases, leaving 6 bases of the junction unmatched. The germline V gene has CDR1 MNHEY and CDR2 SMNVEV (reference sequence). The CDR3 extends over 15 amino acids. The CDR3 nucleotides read TGTGCCAGCAGAAGAACAGGGGGCCTCACAGATACGCAGTATTTT. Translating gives CASRRTGGLTDTQYF.

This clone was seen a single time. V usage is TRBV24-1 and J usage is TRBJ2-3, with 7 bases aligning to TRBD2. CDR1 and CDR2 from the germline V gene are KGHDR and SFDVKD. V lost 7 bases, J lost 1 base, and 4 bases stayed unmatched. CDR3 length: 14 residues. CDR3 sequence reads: CATSPLAGTDTQYF. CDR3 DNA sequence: TGTGCCACCAGCCCGCTAGCGGGCACAGATACGCAGTATTTT.

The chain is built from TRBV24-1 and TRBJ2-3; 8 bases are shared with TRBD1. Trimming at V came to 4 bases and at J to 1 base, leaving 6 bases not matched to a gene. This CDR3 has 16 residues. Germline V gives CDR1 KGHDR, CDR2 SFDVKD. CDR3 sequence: CATSDNRGLGTDTQYF. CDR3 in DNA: TGTGCCACCAGTGACAACAGGGGGTTGGGCACAGATACGCAGTATTTT.

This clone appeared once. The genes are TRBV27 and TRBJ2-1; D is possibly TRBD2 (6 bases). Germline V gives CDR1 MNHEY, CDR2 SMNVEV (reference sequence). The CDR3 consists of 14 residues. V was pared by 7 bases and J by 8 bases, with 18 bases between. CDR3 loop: CASTPLNRGYEQFF. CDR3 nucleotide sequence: TGTGCCAGCACCCCCCTAAATCGGGGGTATGAGCAGTTCTTC.

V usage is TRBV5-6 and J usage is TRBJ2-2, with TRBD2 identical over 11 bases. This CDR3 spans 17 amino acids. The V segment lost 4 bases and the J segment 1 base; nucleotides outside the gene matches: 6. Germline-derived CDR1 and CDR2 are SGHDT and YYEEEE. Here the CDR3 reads CASSRSGTSGNTGELFF. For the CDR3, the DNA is TGTGCCAGCAGCCGCTCCGGGACTAGCGGGAACACCGGGGAGCTGTTTTTT.

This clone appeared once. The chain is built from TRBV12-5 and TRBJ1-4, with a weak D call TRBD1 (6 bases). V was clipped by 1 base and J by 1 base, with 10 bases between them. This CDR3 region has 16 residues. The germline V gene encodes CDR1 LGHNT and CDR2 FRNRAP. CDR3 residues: CASGLARTVTNEKLFF. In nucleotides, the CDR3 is TGTGCTAGTGGTTTGGCCCGGACAGTAACTAATGAAAAACTGTTTTTT.

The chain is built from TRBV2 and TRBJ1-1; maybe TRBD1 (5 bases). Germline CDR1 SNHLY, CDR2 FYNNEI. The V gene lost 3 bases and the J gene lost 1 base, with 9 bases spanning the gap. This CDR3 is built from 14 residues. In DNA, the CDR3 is TGTGCCAGCAGTGAGGGGCGAGGGAACACTGAAGCTTTCTTT. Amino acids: CASSEGRGNTEAFF.

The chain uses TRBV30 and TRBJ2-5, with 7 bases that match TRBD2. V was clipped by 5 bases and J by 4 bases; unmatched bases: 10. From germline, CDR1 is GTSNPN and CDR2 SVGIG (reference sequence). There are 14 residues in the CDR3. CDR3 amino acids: CAWATHGGSETQYF. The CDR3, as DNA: TGTGCCTGGGCAACCCACGGGGGGTCAGAGACCCAGTACTTC.

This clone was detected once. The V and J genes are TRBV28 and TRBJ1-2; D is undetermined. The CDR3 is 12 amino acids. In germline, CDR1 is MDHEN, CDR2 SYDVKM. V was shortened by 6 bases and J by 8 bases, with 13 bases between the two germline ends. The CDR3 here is CASRAPPSGYTF. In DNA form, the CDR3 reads TGTGCCAGCAGAGCTCCTCCATCCGGCTACACCTTC.

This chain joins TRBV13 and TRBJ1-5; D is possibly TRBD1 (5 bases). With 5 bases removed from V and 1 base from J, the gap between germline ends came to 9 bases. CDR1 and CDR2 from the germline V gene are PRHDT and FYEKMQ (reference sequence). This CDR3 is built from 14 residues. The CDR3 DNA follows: TGTGCCAGCAGCCTTAGGGGCAGCAATCAGCCCCAGCATTTT. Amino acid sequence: CASSLRGSNQPQHF. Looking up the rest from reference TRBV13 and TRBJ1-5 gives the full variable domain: AAGVIQSPRHLIKEKRETATLKCYPIPRHDTVYWYQQGPGQDPQFLISFYEKMQSDKGSIPDRFSAQQFSDYHSELNMSSLELGDSALYFCASSLRGSNQPQHFGDGTRLSIL.

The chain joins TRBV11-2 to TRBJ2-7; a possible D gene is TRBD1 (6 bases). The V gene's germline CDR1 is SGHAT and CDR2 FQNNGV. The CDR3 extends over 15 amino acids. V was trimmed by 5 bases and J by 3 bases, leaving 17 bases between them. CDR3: CASSITTGTNYEQYF. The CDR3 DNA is TGTGCCAGCAGCATAACGACCGGGACAAACTACGAGCAGTACTTC.

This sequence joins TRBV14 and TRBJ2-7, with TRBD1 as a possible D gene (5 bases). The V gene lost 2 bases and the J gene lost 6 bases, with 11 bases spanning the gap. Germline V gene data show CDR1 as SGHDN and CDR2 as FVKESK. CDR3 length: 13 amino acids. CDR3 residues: CASSQYKGIEQYF. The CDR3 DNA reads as TGTGCCAGCAGCCAATACAAGGGGATCGAGCAGTACTTC.